These T cell receptor beta chains were read from a single sample in a study of blood T cell repertoires in COVID-19. The protocol was immunoSEQ multiplex PCR, while the TCRdb copy is restricted to in-frame clones and leaves out a portion. The sample includes around 140,000 clones, roughly 83% of them seen just once. Sequencing was done on a sample of peripheral blood. These receptor sequences come from a man in his sixties with acute or convalescent COVID-19. CDR3s include the opening cysteine and the closing phenylalanine or tryptophan. A D gene is named only where the DNA matches it firmly. Size is stated for part of the rows, as once, few or many counts, or as a class when the clone is expanded.

V gene	J gene	D gene	clone size	CDR3 DNA	CDR3 protein
TRBV9	TRBJ2-2	.	.	TGTGCCAGCAGCGTAGGACTAAGAAACACCGGGGAGCTGTTTTTT	CASSVGLRNTGELFF
TRBV7-6	TRBJ1-6	.	.	TGTGCCAGCAGCCCTACCGACAGATTTGGAAATTCACCCCTCCACTTT	CASSPTDRFGNSPLHF
TRBV28	TRBJ1-2	.	.	TGTGCCAGCAGTTTCCTTCCCCCGGGTGAGGGCTACACCTTC	CASSFLPPGEGYTF
TRBV11-2	TRBJ2-7	TRBD1	.	TGTGCCAGCAGCTTAGAAGGGGGCACAACGTACGAGCAGTACTTC	CASSLEGGTTYEQYF
TRBV27	TRBJ1-1	.	.	TGTGCCAGCAGTCGGACAGCGAGCACTGAAGCTTTCTTT	CASSRTASTEAFF
TRBV12-3/TRBV12-4	TRBJ2-7	TRBD2	.	TGTGCCAGCAGCAGGAGGGAGGGCTACGAGCAGTACTTC	CASSRREGYEQYF
TRBV27	TRBJ2-1	.	.	TGTGCCAGCAGTAAGACATACAATGAGCAGTTCTTC	CASSKTYNEQFF
TRBV30	TRBJ1-2	TRBD1	.	TGTGCCTGGAGTGGGACAGGGATCGGCTACACCTTC	CAWSGTGIGYTF
TRBV24-1	TRBJ2-5	.	.	TGTGCCACCAGTGACCCCTTAGGAGGGGCACGAGGAGAGACCCAGTACTTC	CATSDPLGGARGETQYF
TRBV18	TRBJ1-5	TRBD1	.	TGTGCCAGCTCACCGGTGGGACAGGGAGGCAATCAGCCCCAGCATTTT	CASSPVGQGGNQPQHF
TRBV5-1	TRBJ2-7	TRBD1	.	TGCGCCAGCAGCGAGGGCGGGACAGGGGTTTTCCACGAGCAGTACTTC	CASSEGGTGVFHEQYF
TRBV11-2	TRBJ2-1	.	.	TGTGCCAGCAGCTTAAGTTTCGGGGAGGAGCAGTTCTTC	CASSLSFGEEQFF
TRBV14	TRBJ2-2	TRBD2	.	TGTGCCAGCAGCCAGAAACGGGGGGCGAACACCGGGGAGCTGTTTTTT	CASSQKRGANTGELFF
TRBV28	TRBJ1-6	TRBD1	.	TGTGCCAGCAGACTTAGACAGGGGTGGTCACCCCTCCACTTT	CASRLRQGWSPLHF
TRBV6-2/TRBV6-3	TRBJ2-1	TRBD2	.	TGTGCCAGCAGTCAGAACCTAGCGGGGGTTTCCTACAATGAGCAGTTCTTC	CASSQNLAGVSYNEQFF
TRBV7-9	TRBJ2-4	.	.	TGTGCCAGCAGCTTGGCCCCCGAAAACATTCAGTACTTC	CASSLAPENIQYF
TRBV9	TRBJ2-5	.	few	TGTGCCAGCAGCGTACGGGGGGCGGAGACCCAGTACTTC	CASSVRGAETQYF
TRBV7-8	TRBJ2-2	.	.	TGTGCCAGCAGCTTAGTCGGATCAGCGGAGGGAACCGGGGAGCTGTTTTTT	CASSLVGSAEGTGELFF
TRBV5-1	TRBJ2-3	.	.	TGCGCCAGCAGCTTGCGGAAACAGGGTGAGACCACAGATACGCAGTATTTT	CASSLRKQGETTDTQYF
TRBV10-2	TRBJ2-7	.	.	TGCGCCAGCAGTGAAATACAGGGACCCTACGAGCAGTACTTC	CASSEIQGPYEQYF
TRBV6-5	TRBJ1-5	.	.	TGTGCCAGCAGTTTATTCAGGGGTAATCAGCCCCAGCATTTT	CASSLFRGNQPQHF
TRBV5-1	TRBJ2-2	.	few	TGCGCCAGCAGCTTAAAACAGGGCACCGGGGAGCTGTTTTTT	CASSLKQGTGELFF
TRBV13	TRBJ1-6	TRBD1	.	TGTGCCAGCAGCTTTTACAGGGGGCTCCCCTCTTCACCCCTCCACTTT	CASSFYRGLPSSPLHF
TRBV4-1	TRBJ2-5	.	.	TGCGCCAGCAGCCAATTAGGAGGACTACAACAGACCCAGTACTTC	CASSQLGGLQQTQYF
TRBV5-1	TRBJ1-4	.	.	TGCGCCAGCAGCTTGGCAGGGCTCAATAGTAATGAAAAACTGTTTTTT	CASSLAGLNSNEKLFF
TRBV27	TRBJ2-7	TRBD2	.	TGTGCCAGCAGAACAAGCGGGGGGAACTACGAGCAGTACTTC	CASRTSGGNYEQYF
TRBV4-2	TRBJ1-5	TRBD1	.	TGTGCCAGCAGCCAAGTGACAGGGCCTGAGGGTAGCAATCAGCCCCAGCATTTT	CASSQVTGPEGSNQPQHF
TRBV6-5	TRBJ2-4	TRBD2	.	TGTGCCAGCACACTAGCGGGGGGGCAGGGAAACATTCAGTACTTC	CASTLAGGQGNIQYF
TRBV29-1	TRBJ2-7	.	.	TGCAGCGTGGCGGAGACGGGGACCTACGAGCAGTACTTC	CSVAETGTYEQYF
TRBV14	TRBJ1-2	.	once	TGTGCCAGCAGCCAAAGACAAAACTATGGCTACACCTTC	CASSQRQNYGYTF
TRBV29-1	TRBJ2-7	TRBD2	once	TGCAGCGTTCGTCTAGCGGGAGACGAGCAGTACTTC	CSVRLAGDEQYF
TRBV6-5	TRBJ1-3	.	.	TGTGCCAGCAGCGACCGAGCAACAGGAGGAAACACCATATATTTT	CASSDRATGGNTIYF
TRBV19	TRBJ1-5	.	.	TGTGCCAGTAGTATAGACAGAACAAATCAGCCCCAGCATTTT	CASSIDRTNQPQHF
TRBV9	TRBJ2-1	TRBD2	.	TGTGCCAGCAGCGTAGAGGGCGGGGGGGCCTCCTACAATGAGCAGTTCTTC	CASSVEGGGASYNEQFF
TRBV2	TRBJ2-3	.	.	TGTGCCAGCAGTCCACAACCTTCCACAGATACGCAGTATTTT	CASSPQPSTDTQYF
TRBV10-3	TRBJ1-6	TRBD1	.	TGTGCCATCACCTGGGACAGATATAATTCACCCCTCCACTTT	CAITWDRYNSPLHF
TRBV12-3/TRBV12-4	TRBJ1-5	.	.	TGTGCCAGCAGTTTAGCCACGAGGCAGCCCCAGCATTTT	CASSLATRQPQHF
TRBV6-1	TRBJ1-1	TRBD1	.	TGTGCCAGCAGTGAACCCAGGGGGATGAACACTGAAGCTTTCTTT	CASSEPRGMNTEAFF
TRBV5-6	TRBJ2-2	TRBD2	.	TGTGCCAGCAGCTTGGCCGGTTCTAGCGGGATGGACACCGGGGAGCTGTTTTTT	CASSLAGSSGMDTGELFF
TRBV5-4	TRBJ2-2	.	.	TGTGCCAGCAGCTCAGATCGGACAGACAACACCGGGGAGCTGTTTTTT	CASSSDRTDNTGELFF
TRBV6-5	TRBJ1-1	.	once	TGTGCCAGCAGCGGGCGGGGTATCACTGAAGCTTTCTTT	CASSGRGITEAFF
TRBV24-1	TRBJ2-5	TRBD1	.	TGTGCCACCAGTGACCGGGCCGGGACAGGGCAAGAGACCCAGTACTTC	CATSDRAGTGQETQYF
TRBV5-1	TRBJ2-1	.	.	TGCGCCAGAGGACCCCCCCTGGTTTGCGGGGCTCCCTACAATGAGCAGTTCTTC	CARGPPLVCGAPYNEQFF
TRBV18	TRBJ1-1	TRBD1	.	TGTGCCAGCTCAACCTCGACAGGGGCGGGAAACACTGAAGCTTTCTTT	CASSTSTGAGNTEAFF
TRBV5-1	TRBJ2-1	TRBD2	.	TGCGCCAGCAGCTTGGGACTAGCGTCAAATGAGCAGTTCTTC	CASSLGLASNEQFF
TRBV15	TRBJ2-7	TRBD2	.	TGTGCCACCAGCAGCCCCGGACTAGCGGGAGACGAGCAGTACTTC	CATSSPGLAGDEQYF
TRBV10-3	TRBJ1-2	TRBD1	.	TGTGCCACCGTCAGGACAGGAGGTGGCTACACCTTC	CATVRTGGGYTF
TRBV10-2	TRBJ2-3	TRBD2	.	TGCGCCAGCGGAGAGACTAGCGGGGGCACAGATACGCAGTATTTT	CASGETSGGTDTQYF
TRBV2	TRBJ2-1	TRBD1	.	TGTGCCAGCCGAACGTCGGACAGGGCTTACAATGAGCAGTTCTTC	CASRTSDRAYNEQFF
TRBV5-5	TRBJ1-2	.	few	TGTGCCAGCAGCTTGGCCTGGGCTTCCTACTATGGCTACACCTTC	CASSLAWASYYGYTF
TRBV5-8	TRBJ2-7	TRBD1	.	TGTGCCAGCACCGATGACAGGGAAGGCTACGAGCAGTACTTC	CASTDDREGYEQYF
TRBV3-1/TRBV3-2	TRBJ2-3	TRBD2	.	TGTGCCAGCAGCCTAAGCGGGGGGGTTACAGATACGCAGTATTTT	CASSLSGGVTDTQYF
TRBV5-1	TRBJ2-7	TRBD1	.	TGCGCCAGCAGCCCGGACAGGGCTTTCTACGAGCAGTACTTC	CASSPDRAFYEQYF
TRBV11-1	TRBJ2-3	TRBD1	.	TGTGCCAGCAGCTTAGGGACAGGGGGCCCAGATACGCAGTATTTT	CASSLGTGGPDTQYF